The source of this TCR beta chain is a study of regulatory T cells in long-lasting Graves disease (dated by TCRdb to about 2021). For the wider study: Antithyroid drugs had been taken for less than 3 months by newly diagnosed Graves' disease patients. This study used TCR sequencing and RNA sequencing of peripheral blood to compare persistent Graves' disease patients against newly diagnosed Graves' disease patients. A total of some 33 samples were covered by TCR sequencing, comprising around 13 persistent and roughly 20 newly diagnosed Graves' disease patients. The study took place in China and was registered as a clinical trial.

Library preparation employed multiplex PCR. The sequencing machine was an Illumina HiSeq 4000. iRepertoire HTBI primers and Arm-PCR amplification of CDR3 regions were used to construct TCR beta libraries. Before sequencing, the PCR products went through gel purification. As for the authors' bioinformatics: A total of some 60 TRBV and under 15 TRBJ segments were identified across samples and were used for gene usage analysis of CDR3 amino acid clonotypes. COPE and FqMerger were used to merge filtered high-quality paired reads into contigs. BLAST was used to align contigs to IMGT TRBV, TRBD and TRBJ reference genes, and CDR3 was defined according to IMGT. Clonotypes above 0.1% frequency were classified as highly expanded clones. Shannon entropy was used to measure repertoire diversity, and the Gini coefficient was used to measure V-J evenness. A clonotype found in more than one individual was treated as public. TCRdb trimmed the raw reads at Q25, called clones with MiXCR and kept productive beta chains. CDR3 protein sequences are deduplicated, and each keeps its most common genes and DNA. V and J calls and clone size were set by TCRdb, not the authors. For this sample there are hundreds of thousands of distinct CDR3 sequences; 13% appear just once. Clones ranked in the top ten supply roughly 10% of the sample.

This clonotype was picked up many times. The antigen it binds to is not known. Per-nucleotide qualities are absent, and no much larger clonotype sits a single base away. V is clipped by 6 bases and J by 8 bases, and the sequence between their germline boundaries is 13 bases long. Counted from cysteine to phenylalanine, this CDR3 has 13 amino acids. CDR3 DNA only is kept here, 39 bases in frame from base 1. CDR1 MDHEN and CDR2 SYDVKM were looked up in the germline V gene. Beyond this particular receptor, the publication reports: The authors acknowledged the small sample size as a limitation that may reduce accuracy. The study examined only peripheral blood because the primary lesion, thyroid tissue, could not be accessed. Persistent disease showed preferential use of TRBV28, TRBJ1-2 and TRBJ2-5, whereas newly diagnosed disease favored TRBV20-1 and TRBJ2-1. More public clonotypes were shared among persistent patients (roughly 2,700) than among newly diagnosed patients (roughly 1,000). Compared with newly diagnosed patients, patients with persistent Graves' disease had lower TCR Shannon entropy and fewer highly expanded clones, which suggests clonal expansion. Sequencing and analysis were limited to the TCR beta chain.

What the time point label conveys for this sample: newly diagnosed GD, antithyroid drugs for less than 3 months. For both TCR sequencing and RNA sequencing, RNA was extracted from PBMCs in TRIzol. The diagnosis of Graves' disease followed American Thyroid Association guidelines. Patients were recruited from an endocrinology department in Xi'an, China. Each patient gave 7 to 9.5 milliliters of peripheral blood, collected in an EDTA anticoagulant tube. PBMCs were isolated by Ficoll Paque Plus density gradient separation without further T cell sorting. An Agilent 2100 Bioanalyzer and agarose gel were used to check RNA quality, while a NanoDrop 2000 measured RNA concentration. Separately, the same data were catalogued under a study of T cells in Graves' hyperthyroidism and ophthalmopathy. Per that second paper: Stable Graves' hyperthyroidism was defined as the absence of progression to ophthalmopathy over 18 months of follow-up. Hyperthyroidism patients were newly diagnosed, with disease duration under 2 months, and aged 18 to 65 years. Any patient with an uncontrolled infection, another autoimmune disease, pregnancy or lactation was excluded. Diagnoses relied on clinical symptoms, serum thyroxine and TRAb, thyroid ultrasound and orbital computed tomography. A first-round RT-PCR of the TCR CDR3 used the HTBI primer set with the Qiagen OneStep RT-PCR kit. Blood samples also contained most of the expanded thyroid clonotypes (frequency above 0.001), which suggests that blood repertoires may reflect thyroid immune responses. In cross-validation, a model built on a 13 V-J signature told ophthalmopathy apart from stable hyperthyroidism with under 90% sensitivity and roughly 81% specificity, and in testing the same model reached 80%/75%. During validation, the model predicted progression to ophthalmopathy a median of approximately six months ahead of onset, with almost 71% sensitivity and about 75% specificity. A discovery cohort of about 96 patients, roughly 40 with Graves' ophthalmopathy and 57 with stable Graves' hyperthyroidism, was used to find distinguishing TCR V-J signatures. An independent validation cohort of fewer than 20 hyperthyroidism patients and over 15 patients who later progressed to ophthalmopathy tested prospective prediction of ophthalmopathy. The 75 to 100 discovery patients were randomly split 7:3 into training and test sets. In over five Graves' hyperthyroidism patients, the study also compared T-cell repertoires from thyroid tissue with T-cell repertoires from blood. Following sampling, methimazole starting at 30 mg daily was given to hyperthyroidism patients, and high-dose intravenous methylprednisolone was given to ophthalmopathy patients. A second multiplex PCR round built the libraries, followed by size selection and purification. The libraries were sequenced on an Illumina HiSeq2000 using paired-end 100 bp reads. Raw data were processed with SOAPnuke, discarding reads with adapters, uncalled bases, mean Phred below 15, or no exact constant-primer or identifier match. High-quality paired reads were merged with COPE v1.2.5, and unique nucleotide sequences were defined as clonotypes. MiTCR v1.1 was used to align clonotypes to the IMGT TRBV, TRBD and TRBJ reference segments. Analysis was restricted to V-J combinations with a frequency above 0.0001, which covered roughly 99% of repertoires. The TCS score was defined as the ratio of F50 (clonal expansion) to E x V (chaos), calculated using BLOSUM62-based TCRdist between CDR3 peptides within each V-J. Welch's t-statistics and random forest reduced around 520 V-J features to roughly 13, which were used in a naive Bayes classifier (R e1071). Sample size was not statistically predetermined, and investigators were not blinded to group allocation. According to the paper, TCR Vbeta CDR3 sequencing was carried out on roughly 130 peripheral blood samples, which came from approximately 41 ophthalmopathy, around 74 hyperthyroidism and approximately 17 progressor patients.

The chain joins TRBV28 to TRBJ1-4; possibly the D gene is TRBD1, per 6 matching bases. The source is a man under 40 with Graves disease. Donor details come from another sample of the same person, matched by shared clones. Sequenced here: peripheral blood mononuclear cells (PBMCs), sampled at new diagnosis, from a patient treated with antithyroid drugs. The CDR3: CASRGRGGEKLFF. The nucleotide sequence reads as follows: TGTGCCAGCAGAGGCAGGGGAGGGGAAAAACTGTTTTTT.